The 8 T cell receptor beta chains given below trace back to one sample, sequenced in a study of T cell changes during pregnancy in multiple sclerosis. TCRdb keeps only in-frame clones here, not all; method: immunoSEQ multiplex PCR. The sample holds around 30,000 clones, around nine tenths seen once. This specimen was CD8+ T cells from peripheral blood mononuclear cells, taken in the second trimester of pregnancy. The receptor source for this set is a female donor with multiple sclerosis, enrolled in a pregnancy study.

A single count supports this clone. The gene calls are TRBV5-1 and TRBJ2-3; 9 positions agree with TRBD2. Trimming took 0 bases from V and 2 from J; bases not matched to a gene: 13. Germline V CDR1 and CDR2: SGHRS, YFSETQ. The CDR3 has 19 residues. The CDR3 DNA reads TGCGCCAGCAGCTTGGGCATACCTAGCGGGACGCTCTTCACAGATACGCAGTATTTT. It encodes CASSLGIPSGTLFTDTQYF.

In nucleotides, the CDR3 is TGTGCCAGCAGTTACTCTTCAGGTCGCGAGCAGTACTTC. The encoded protein is CASSYSSGREQYF. The V and J genes are TRBV6-5 and TRBJ2-5; D is unclear. The J call may be in error: the DNA end matches TRBJ2-7 better. CDR1 is MNHEY and CDR2 is SVGAGI in the germline V gene. The CDR3 covers 13 residues.

This clone has only one observation. The chain combines TRBV9 with TRBJ2-1; 10 bases are a match to TRBD2. Germline-derived CDR1 and CDR2 are SGDLS and YYNGEE. V was pared by 2 bases and J by 7 bases, with 9 bases of the junction left unmatched. The CDR3 extends over 16 amino acids. The CDR3 DNA sequence: TGTGCCAGCAGCGTGTACGCTAGCGGGAGTTTGAATGAGCAGTTCTTC. Protein: CASSVYASGSLNEQFF.

The chain is built from TRBV7-9 and TRBJ1-1; perhaps TRBD1 as D (6 bases). Looked up from germline, CDR1 is SEHNR and CDR2 is FQNEAQ (reference sequence). This CDR3 region has 14 residues. The V gene lost 5 bases and the J gene lost 8 bases, with 18 bases spanning the gap. The CDR3, as DNA: TGTGCCAGCAGCCCCCAGGTGGGGACACCCGAAGCTTTCTTT. Encoded protein: CASSPQVGTPEAFF.

The chain links TRBV14 to TRBJ1-5; 10 bases align to TRBD1. The junction had 24 bases not matched to a gene; V was cut back by 7 bases and J by 0 bases. The CDR3 is 22 residues long. From germline, CDR1 is SGHDN and CDR2 FVKESK. CDR3 DNA: TGTGCCAGCAACCATGCCGGGAGGACAGGGGGTTCAATCGGATATAGCAATCAGCCCCAGCATTTT. Its protein is CASNHAGRTGGSIGYSNQPQHF.

The genes are TRBV19 and TRBJ2-2, with 7 nucleotides matching TRBD2. Germline CDR1 LNHDA, CDR2 SQIVND (reference sequence). V dropped 8 bases and J dropped 6; count of bases not matched to a gene: 3. The CDR3 is made up of 12 amino acids. CDR3 DNA sequence: TGTGCCAGTCAACGGGGGGCCGGGGAGCTGTTTTTT. It yields the protein CASQRGAGELFF.

This clone occurred once. This chain uses TRBV14 with TRBJ2-1; 14 bases match TRBD2. Trimming took 4 bases from V and 0 from J; bases not matched to a gene: 5. The CDR3 runs 18 residues. In germline, CDR1 is SGHDN, CDR2 FVKESK. CDR3 amino acids: CASSPGTSGSASYNEQFF. In DNA form, the CDR3 reads TGTGCCAGCAGCCCAGGGACTAGCGGGAGCGCCTCCTACAATGAGCAGTTCTTC.

The gene calls are TRBV7-8 and TRBJ1-1, with 11 bases matching TRBD1. This CDR3 is 19 amino acids long. CDR1 is SGHVS and CDR2 is FQNEAQ in the germline V gene. Trimming took 4 bases from V and 0 from J; bases not matched to a gene: 13. CDR3 in amino acids: CASSSQVADRGQVNTEAFF. CDR3 coding DNA: TGTGCCAGCAGCTCCCAGGTAGCGGACAGGGGGCAAGTGAACACTGAAGCTTTCTTT. Together with reference TRBV7-8 and TRBJ1-1, the CDR3 gives the full variable domain: GAGVSQSPRYKVAKRGQDVALRCDPISGHVSLFWYQQALGQGPEFLTYFQNEAQLDKSGLPSDRFFAERPEGSVSTLKIQRTQQEDSAVYLCASSSQVADRGQVNTEAFFGQGTRLTVV.